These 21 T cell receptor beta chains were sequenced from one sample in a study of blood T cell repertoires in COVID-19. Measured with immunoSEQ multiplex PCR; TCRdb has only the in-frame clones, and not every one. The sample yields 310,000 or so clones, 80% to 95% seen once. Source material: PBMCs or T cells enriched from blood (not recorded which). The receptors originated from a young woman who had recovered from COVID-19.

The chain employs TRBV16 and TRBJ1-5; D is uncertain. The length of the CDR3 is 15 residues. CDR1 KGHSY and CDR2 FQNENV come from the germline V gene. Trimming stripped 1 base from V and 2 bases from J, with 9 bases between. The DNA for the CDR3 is TGTGCCAGCAGCCAATACCAAGGAGGCAATCAGCCCCAGCATTTT. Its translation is CASSQYQGGNQPQHF.

The CDR3 DNA sequence: TGTGCCAGCAGTGAAATCGGGGGGAACGAGCAGTACTTC. Translation: CASSEIGGNEQYF. This chain connects TRBV6-1 to TRBJ2-7; 7 nucleotides match TRBD2. CDR1 is MNHNS and CDR2 is SASEGT in the germline V gene. CDR3 length equals 13 residues. Trimming removed 2 bases from V and 5 bases from J; junction bases left unmatched: 3.

The CDR3 is CASSMGPLSNQPQHF. CDR3 DNA: TGTGCCAGTAGTATGGGGCCGTTAAGCAATCAGCCCCAGCATTTT. The chain carries TRBV19 and TRBJ1-5; maybe TRBD1 (5 bases). This CDR3 contains 15 residues. Trimming removed 3 bases from V and 1 base from J, with 10 bases in between. Germline loops: CDR1 LNHDA, CDR2 SQIVND (reference sequence).

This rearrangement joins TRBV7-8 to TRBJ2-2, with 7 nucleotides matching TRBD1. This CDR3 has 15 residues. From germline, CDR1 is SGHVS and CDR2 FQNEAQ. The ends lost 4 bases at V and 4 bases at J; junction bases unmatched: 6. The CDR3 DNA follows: TGTGCCAGCAGCTGGATGACAGGGCCCACCGGGGAGCTGTTTTTT. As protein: CASSWMTGPTGELFF.

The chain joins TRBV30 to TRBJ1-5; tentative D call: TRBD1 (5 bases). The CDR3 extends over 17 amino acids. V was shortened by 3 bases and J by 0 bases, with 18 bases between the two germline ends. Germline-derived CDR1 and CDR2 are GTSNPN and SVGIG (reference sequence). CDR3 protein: CAWRAQGAFFSNQPQHF. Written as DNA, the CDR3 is TGTGCCTGGAGGGCTCAGGGTGCCTTCTTTAGCAATCAGCCCCAGCATTTT.

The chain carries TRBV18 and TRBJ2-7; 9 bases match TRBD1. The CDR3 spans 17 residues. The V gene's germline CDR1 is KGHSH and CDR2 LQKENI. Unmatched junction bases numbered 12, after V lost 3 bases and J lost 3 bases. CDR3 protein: CASSPLQPGQGIYEQYF. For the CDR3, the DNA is TGTGCCAGCTCACCTCTTCAACCGGGACAGGGAATCTACGAGCAGTACTTC.

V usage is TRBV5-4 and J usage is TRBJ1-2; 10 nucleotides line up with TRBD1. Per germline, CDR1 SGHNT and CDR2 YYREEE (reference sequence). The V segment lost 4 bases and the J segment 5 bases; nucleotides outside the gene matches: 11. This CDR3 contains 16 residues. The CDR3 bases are TGTGCCAGCAGCGCAAGACAGGGGGCGGAGGGGTATGGCTACACCTTC. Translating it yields CASSARQGAEGYGYTF.

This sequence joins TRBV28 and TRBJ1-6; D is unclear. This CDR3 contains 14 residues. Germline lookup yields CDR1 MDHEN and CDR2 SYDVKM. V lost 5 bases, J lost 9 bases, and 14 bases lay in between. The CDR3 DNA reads TGTGCCAGCAGTCAGACGACCCCGGGTTCACCCCTCCACTTT. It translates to CASSQTTPGSPLHF.

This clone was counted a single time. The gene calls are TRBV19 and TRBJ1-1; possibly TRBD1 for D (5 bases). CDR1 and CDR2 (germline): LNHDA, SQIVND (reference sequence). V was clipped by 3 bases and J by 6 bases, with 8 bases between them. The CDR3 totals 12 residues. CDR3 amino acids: CASSMGRAEAFF. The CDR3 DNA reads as TGTGCCAGTAGTATGGGCAGGGCTGAAGCTTTCTTT.

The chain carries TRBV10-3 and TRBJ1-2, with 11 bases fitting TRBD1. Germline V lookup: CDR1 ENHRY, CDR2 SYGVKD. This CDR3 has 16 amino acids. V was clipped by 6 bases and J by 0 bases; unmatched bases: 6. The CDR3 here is CAISTGTGGSNYGYTF. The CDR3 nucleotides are TGTGCCATCAGCACCGGGACAGGGGGTTCTAACTATGGCTACACCTTC.

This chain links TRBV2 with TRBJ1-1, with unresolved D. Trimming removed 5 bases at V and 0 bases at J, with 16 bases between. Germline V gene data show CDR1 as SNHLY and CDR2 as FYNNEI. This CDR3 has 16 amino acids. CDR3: CASSSRQLGMNTEAFF. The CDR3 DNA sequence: TGTGCCAGCAGTTCCCGACAACTCGGGATGAACACTGAAGCTTTCTTT.

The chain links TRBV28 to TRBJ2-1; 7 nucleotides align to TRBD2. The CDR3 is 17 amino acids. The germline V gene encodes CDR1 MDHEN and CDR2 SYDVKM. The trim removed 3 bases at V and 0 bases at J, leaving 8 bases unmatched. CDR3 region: CASSLHSRESSYNEQFF. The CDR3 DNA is TGTGCCAGCAGTTTGCACTCGCGGGAGAGCTCCTACAATGAGCAGTTCTTC.

Written as DNA, the CDR3 is TGTGCCAGCAGCGTGGGGACAGCGAACACTGAAGCTTTCTTT. This encodes CASSVGTANTEAFF. The chain couples TRBV9 to TRBJ1-1, with 7 bases lining up with TRBD1. V was clipped by 2 bases and J by 1 base; unmatched bases: 2. This CDR3 has 14 residues. Germline V gives CDR1 SGDLS, CDR2 YYNGEE. Filled out from reference TRBV9 and TRBJ1-1, the complete variable domain reads DSGVTQTPKHLITATGQRVTLRCSPRSGDLSVYWYQQSLDQGLQFLIQYYNGEERAKGNILERFSAQQFPDLHSELNLSSLELGDSALYFCASSVGTANTEAFFGQGTRLTVV.

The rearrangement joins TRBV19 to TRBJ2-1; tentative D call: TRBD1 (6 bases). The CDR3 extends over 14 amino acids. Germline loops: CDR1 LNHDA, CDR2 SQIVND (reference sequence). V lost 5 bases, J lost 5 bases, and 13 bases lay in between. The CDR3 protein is CASSLYRDNNEQFF. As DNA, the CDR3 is TGTGCCAGTAGTTTATACAGGGATAACAATGAGCAGTTCTTC.

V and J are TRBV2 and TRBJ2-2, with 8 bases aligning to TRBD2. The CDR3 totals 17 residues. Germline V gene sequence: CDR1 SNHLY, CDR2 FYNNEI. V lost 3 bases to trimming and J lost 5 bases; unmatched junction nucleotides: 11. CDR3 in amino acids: CASSDVPAGVGTGELFF. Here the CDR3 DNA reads TGTGCCAGCAGTGATGTACCAGCGGGAGTAGGGACCGGGGAGCTGTTTTTT.

The CDR3 is CASRGVGSPLHF. In DNA, the CDR3 is TGTGCCAGCAGAGGGGTCGGCTCACCCCTCCACTTT. This sequence joins TRBV28 and TRBJ1-6; D is perhaps TRBD1 (5 bases). This CDR3 is 12 amino acids long. Germline V gene lookup returns CDR1 MDHEN and CDR2 SYDVKM. V was trimmed by 6 bases and J by 10 bases, leaving 10 bases between them.

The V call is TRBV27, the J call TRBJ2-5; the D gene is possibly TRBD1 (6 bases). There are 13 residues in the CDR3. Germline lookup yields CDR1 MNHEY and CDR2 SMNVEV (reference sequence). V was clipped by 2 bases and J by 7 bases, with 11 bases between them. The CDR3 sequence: CASSLGQTGTQYF. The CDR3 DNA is TGTGCCAGCAGTTTAGGGCAGACAGGGACCCAGTACTTC.

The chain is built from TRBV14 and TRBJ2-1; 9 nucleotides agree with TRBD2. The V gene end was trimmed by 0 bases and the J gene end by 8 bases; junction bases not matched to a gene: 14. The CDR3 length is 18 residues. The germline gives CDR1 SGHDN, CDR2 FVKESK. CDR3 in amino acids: CASSQDLWGAGGRDEQFF. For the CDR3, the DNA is TGTGCCAGCAGCCAAGATCTATGGGGAGCGGGAGGCAGGGATGAGCAGTTCTTC.

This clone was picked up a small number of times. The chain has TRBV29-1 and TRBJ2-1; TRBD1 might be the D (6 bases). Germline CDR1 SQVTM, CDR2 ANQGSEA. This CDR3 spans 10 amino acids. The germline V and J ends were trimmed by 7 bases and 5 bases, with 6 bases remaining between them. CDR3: CSAGDNEQFF. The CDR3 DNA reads TGCAGCGCAGGGGACAATGAGCAGTTCTTC.

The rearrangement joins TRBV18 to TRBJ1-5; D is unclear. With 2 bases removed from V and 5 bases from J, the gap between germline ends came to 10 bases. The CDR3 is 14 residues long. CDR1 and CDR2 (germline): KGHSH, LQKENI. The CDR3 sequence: CASSPDGIDQPQHF. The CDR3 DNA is TGTGCCAGCTCACCAGACGGGATAGATCAGCCCCAGCATTTT.

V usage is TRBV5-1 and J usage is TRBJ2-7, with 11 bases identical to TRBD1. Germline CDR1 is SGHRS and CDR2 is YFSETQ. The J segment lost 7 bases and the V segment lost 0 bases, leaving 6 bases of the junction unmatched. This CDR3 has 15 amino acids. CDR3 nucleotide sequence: TGCGCCAGCAGCTTGGGCGGGACAGGGGGAGGTGAGCAGTACTTC. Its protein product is CASSLGGTGGGEQYF.